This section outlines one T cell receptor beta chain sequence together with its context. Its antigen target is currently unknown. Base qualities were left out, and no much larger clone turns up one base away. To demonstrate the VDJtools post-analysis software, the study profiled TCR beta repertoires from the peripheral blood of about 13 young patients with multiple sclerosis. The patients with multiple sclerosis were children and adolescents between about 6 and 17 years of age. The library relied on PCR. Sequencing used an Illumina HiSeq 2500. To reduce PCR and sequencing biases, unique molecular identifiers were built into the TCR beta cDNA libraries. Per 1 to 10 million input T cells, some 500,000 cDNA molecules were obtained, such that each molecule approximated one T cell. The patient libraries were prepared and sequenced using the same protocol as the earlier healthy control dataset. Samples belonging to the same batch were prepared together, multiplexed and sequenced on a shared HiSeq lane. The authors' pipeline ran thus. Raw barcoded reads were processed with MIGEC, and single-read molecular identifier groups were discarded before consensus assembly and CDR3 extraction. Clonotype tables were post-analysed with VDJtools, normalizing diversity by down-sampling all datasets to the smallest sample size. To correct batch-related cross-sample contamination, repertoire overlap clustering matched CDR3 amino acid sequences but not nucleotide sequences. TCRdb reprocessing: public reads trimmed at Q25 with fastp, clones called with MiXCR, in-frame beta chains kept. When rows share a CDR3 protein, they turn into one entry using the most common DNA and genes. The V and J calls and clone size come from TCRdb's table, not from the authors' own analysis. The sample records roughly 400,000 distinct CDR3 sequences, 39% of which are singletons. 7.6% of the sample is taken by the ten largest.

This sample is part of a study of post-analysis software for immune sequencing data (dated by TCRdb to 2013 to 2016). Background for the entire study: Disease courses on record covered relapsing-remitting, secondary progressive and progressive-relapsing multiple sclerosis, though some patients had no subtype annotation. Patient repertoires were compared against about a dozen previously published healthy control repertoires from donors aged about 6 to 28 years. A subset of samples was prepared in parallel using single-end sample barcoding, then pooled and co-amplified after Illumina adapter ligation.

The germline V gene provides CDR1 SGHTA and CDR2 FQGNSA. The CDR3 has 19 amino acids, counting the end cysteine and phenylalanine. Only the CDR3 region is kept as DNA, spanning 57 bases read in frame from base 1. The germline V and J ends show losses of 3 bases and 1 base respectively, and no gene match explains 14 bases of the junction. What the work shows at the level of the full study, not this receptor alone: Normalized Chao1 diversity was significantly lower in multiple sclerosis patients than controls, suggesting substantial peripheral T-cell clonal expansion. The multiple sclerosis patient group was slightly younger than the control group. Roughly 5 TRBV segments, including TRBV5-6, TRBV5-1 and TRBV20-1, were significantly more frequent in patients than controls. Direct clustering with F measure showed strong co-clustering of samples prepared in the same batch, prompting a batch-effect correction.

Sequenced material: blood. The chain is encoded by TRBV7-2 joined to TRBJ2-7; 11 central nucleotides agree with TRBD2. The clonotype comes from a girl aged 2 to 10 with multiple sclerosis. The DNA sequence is TGTGCCAGCAGCTTGCACACTCCGGGACTAGCGGCTGGGTCCTACGAGCAGTACTTC. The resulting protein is CASSLHTPGLAAGSYEQYF. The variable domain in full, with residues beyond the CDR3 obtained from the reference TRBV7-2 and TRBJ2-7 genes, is GAGVSQSPSNKVTEKGKDVELRCDPISGHTALYWYRQSLGQGLEFLIYFQGNSAPDKSGLPSDRFSAERTGGSVSTLTIQRTQQEDSAVYLCASSLHTPGLAAGSYEQYFGPGTRLTVT.